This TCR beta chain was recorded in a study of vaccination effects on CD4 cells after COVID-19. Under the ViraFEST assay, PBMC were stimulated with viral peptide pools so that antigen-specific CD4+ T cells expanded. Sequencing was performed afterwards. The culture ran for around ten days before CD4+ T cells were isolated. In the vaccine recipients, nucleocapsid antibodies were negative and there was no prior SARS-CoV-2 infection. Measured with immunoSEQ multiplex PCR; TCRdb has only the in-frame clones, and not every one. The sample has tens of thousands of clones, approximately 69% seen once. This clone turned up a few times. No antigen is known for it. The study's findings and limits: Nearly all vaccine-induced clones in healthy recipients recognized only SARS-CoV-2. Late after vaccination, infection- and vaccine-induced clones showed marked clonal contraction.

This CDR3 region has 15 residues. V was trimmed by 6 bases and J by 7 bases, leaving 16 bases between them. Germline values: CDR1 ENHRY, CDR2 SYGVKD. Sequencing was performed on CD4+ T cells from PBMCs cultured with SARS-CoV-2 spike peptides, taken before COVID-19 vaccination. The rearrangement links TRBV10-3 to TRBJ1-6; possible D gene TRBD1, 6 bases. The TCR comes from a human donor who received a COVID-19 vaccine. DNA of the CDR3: TGTGCCATCAGGGACAGCGACGTTTCAAATTCACCCCTCCACTTT. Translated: CAIRDSDVSNSPLHF.